The rows below give T cell receptor beta chains drawn from one sample of a study of cytomegalovirus exposure and HLA in healthy donors. Generated by immunoSEQ multiplex PCR, the TCRdb table keeps only in-frame clones and is missing some. The sample lists about 200,000 clones, 70% to 80% seen once, with less than 20% in the top ten. The specimen was PBMCs. The receptor set was obtained from a man between 35 and 55 years old in good health and CMV-seronegative. CDR3s include the opening cysteine and the closing phenylalanine or tryptophan. Fields, in order: CDR3 DNA, CDR3 protein, V gene, clone size, J gene, D gene. A D gene is named only where the DNA matches it firmly. Expanded clones are given a class, and other clones once, few, many or no size at all.

CDR3nt: TGTGCCAGCAGCTCCCCGACGGGACAGGGGGACTATGGCTACACCTTC
CDR3aa: CASSSPTGQGDYGYTF
v_gene: TRBV7-6
abundance: NA
j_gene: TRBJ1-2
d_gene: TRBD1

CDR3nt: TGTGCCAGCAGCTTTCCCGTGGAGGGAAGTGGCTACACCTTC
CDR3aa: CASSFPVEGSGYTF
v_gene: TRBV7-9
abundance: NA
j_gene: TRBJ1-2
d_gene: NA

CDR3nt: TGTGCCAGCAGCGCCGACAGGGAAGGTGAAAAACTGTTTTTT
CDR3aa: CASSADREGEKLFF
v_gene: TRBV9
abundance: NA
j_gene: TRBJ1-4
d_gene: TRBD1

CDR3nt: TGCGCCAGCAGCCTCGGGACAGGGGGAGCCGGGGAGCTGTTTTTT
CDR3aa: CASSLGTGGAGELFF
v_gene: TRBV5-1
abundance: NA
j_gene: TRBJ2-2
d_gene: TRBD1

CDR3nt: TGTGCCAGCAGCAGAGGACAGTTCTATGGCTACACCTTC
CDR3aa: CASSRGQFYGYTF
v_gene: TRBV9
abundance: NA
j_gene: TRBJ1-2
d_gene: NA

CDR3nt: TGTGCCAGCAGCTTTAGCGGGGGGGCGGGTGAGCAGTTCTTC
CDR3aa: CASSFSGGAGEQFF
v_gene: TRBV7-8
abundance: NA
j_gene: TRBJ2-1
d_gene: TRBD2

CDR3nt: TGTGCCACCAGCGACGGGAACAACCACGAGCAGTACTTC
CDR3aa: CATSDGNNHEQYF
v_gene: TRBV15
abundance: NA
j_gene: TRBJ2-7
d_gene: NA

CDR3nt: TGTGCCAGCAGTTCAGTACCGGGACAGACTTGGTACACCTTC
CDR3aa: CASSSVPGQTWYTF
v_gene: TRBV27
abundance: many
j_gene: TRBJ1-2
d_gene: TRBD1

CDR3nt: TGTGCCAGCAGTTACTCTTTATATTCTGAAGCTTTCTTT
CDR3aa: CASSYSLYSEAFF
v_gene: TRBV6-6
abundance: NA
j_gene: TRBJ1-1
d_gene: NA

CDR3nt: TGTGCCAGCAGCCCGGACAGGGGACAGCCCCAGCATTTT
CDR3aa: CASSPDRGQPQHF
v_gene: TRBV7-2
abundance: NA
j_gene: TRBJ1-5
d_gene: TRBD1

CDR3nt: TGTGCCTGGAGTGTACGCGGGAGCTCCCGCTACGAGCAGTACTTC
CDR3aa: CAWSVRGSSRYEQYF
v_gene: TRBV30
abundance: NA
j_gene: TRBJ2-7
d_gene: TRBD2

CDR3nt: TGTGCCAGCAGCCCCACGGGTGCTAGCGGGGGGGCGAATACGCAGTATTTT
CDR3aa: CASSPTGASGGANTQYF
v_gene: TRBV7-3
abundance: NA
j_gene: TRBJ2-3
d_gene: TRBD2

CDR3nt: TGTGCCAGCAGCCAAGGGGGCCGGGTCCAGTACAATGAGCAGTTCTTC
CDR3aa: CASSQGGRVQYNEQFF
v_gene: TRBV4-2
abundance: NA
j_gene: TRBJ2-1
d_gene: NA

CDR3nt: TGTGCCAGCAGCTTAAATCTTCCCCCAGATACGCAGTATTTT
CDR3aa: CASSLNLPPDTQYF
v_gene: TRBV7-2
abundance: NA
j_gene: TRBJ2-3
d_gene: NA

CDR3nt: TGCGCCAGCAGCCAAGTAGGAGGCTCCGATACGCAGTATTTT
CDR3aa: CASSQVGGSDTQYF
v_gene: TRBV4-1
abundance: NA
j_gene: TRBJ2-3
d_gene: NA

CDR3nt: TGTGCCAGCAGTGGACTACCGGGACTAGCGGGGGTCTTCAACACCGGGGAGCTGTTTTTT
CDR3aa: CASSGLPGLAGVFNTGELFF
v_gene: TRBV6-1
abundance: once
j_gene: TRBJ2-2
d_gene: TRBD2

CDR3nt: TGTGCCAGCAGCGTAAGCGGGAGGACCCCCGGGGAGCTGTTTTTT
CDR3aa: CASSVSGRTPGELFF
v_gene: TRBV9
abundance: NA
j_gene: TRBJ2-2
d_gene: TRBD2

CDR3nt: TGCGCCAGCAGCCAAGGGTTTAGCGGGGCCTACAATGAGCAGTTCTTC
CDR3aa: CASSQGFSGAYNEQFF
v_gene: TRBV4-1
abundance: NA
j_gene: TRBJ2-1
d_gene: TRBD2

CDR3nt: TGTGCCAGCAGCCACGGATCGACGGGGCAGCCCCAGCATTTT
CDR3aa: CASSHGSTGQPQHF
v_gene: TRBV7-8
abundance: NA
j_gene: TRBJ1-5
d_gene: NA

CDR3nt: TGTGCCAGCAGCTCCCTCGGGGAGACCCAGTACTTC
CDR3aa: CASSSLGETQYF
v_gene: TRBV27
abundance: few
j_gene: TRBJ2-5
d_gene: NA

CDR3nt: TGTGCCAGCAGCCAATGGAACACTGAAGCTTTCTTT
CDR3aa: CASSQWNTEAFF
v_gene: TRBV7-6
abundance: NA
j_gene: TRBJ1-1
d_gene: NA

CDR3nt: TGTGCCAGCAGCCAAGTTCCCGGAGGACTGTTGAACACTGAAGCTTTCTTT
CDR3aa: CASSQVPGGLLNTEAFF
v_gene: TRBV4-2
abundance: once
j_gene: TRBJ1-1
d_gene: NA

CDR3nt: TGTGCCAGCAGCTTTGGACAGTCCTTTAATGAAAAACTGTTTTTT
CDR3aa: CASSFGQSFNEKLFF
v_gene: TRBV7-9
abundance: once
j_gene: TRBJ1-4
d_gene: NA

CDR3nt: TGTGCCAGCAGCACTACTAGCGAGAGGCCCCCGGCGCAGTACTTC
CDR3aa: CASSTTSERPPAQYF
v_gene: TRBV13
abundance: NA
j_gene: TRBJ2-5
d_gene: TRBD2

CDR3nt: TGTGCCAGCAGCCCGCATCAGGGTTACGAGCAGTACTTC
CDR3aa: CASSPHQGYEQYF
v_gene: TRBV13
abundance: NA
j_gene: TRBJ2-7
d_gene: NA

CDR3nt: TGTGCCAGCAGTTACAGCGAGACCCAGTACTTC
CDR3aa: CASSYSETQYF
v_gene: TRBV6-5
abundance: NA
j_gene: TRBJ2-5
d_gene: NA